Below, one T cell receptor (beta chain) is given with its context. It has no known antigen specificity. No base qualities exist here, and no much larger clone lies one base off it. This entry comes from a study of Ad26.COV2.S vaccination and SARS-CoV-2 variants (TCRdb year 2021). About the full investigation: TCRbeta repertoire sequencing served as the tool for gauging how specific and how broad the SARS-CoV-2-reactive T cell receptors were following Ad26.COV2.S vaccination. A total of 32 samples were included in the TCR-sequenced set, comprising some 20 Ad26.COV2.S vaccine recipients, 5 placebo recipients and 8 SARS-CoV-2 convalescent individuals. The full study reports these points: According to the authors, total T cell responses may have been underestimated by the TCR breadth and depth analyses. Substantial breadth of spike-specific CD8+ and CD4+ T cell responses was reported after vaccination. Spike-specific TCR breadth was higher in Ad26.COV2.S recipients than in placebo recipients (P = 0.0014). Comparable non-spike TCR breadth was observed between vaccine and placebo recipients, consistent with only spike being contained in the vaccine.

The intended sense of this specimen's time point label: individuals recovered from natural SARS-CoV-2 infection. V is pared back by 2 bases and J by 4 bases, with 14 bases lying between the germline termini. Spanning cysteine to phenylalanine, the CDR3 consists of 15 amino acids. Only the CDR3 region is kept as DNA, spanning 45 bases read in frame from base 1. CDR1 is given as LNHDA and CDR2 as SQIVND, both from the germline V gene (reference sequence). TCRbeta CDR3 regions were sequenced with the immunoSEQ Assay. After extraction, genomic DNA underwent amplification by bias-controlled multiplex PCR, followed by high-throughput sequencing. As for the original processing: Collapsing and filtering of sequences were performed to quantify the absolute abundance of each unique TCRbeta CDR3 region. Usable DNA was measured by amplifying reference genes present in all nucleated cells, and TCRbeta template counts were normalized to that usable DNA to estimate T cell fraction. Repertoire TCRs were annotated as SARS-CoV-2-specific by exact matching of V gene, CDR3 amino acid sequence and J gene to a known reactive TCR set. The reference SARS-CoV-2 TCR set was derived from MIRA and filtered for enrichment in COVID-19-positive ImmuneCODE repertoires, a step that removed public or cross-reactive TCRs. Using the MIRA antigens, annotated TCRs were further analysed by specific ORF or by position within an ORF. Breadth was defined as the number of annotated unique rearrangements divided by the total number of unique productive rearrangements, and depth was defined as the summed frequency of the annotated unique rearrangements. Two-sided Wilcoxon rank-sum tests were applied when comparing TCR breadth between groups. Sourced from immuneACCESS, this table was stored by TCRdb with only in-frame sequences that have V and J called. A share of the clones is absent; for the studies checked, an unresolved V gene accounts for under half, and the remainder has no known explanation. The V and J calls and clone size come from that table; D and trimming were worked out from the DNA. Counted in this sample were some 350,000 clones; about 90% of them appeared once. Under 5% of the sample lies in the top ten.

Recombination joined TRBV19 with TRBJ1-1, with a tentative D gene TRBD1 over 6 matching bases. The receptor was derived from a human donor who had recovered from COVID-19. This specimen consisted of peripheral blood, obtained after recovery from COVID-19. Read as DNA, the sequence is TGTGCCAGTAGTATAATCCCCCGAGGGGGCACTGAAGCTTTCTTT. This yields the protein CASSIIPRGGTEAFF.